Below, 5 T cell receptor beta chains from the same sample are listed, as sequenced in a study of human T cells and chemical hapten exposure. Time point meaning: pre-sensitization, week 0. Treatment denoted: therapeutic diphenylcyclopropenone sensitization with weekly scalp DPC. TCRdb reprocessed the RACE reads with MiXCR, giving one entry per CDR3 protein. The table lists 300,000 to 400,000 distinct CDR3 sequences, about 5.1% of them singletons. The starting material was whole blood, obtained in connection with sensitization to the hapten diphenylcyclopropenone (DPC). The receptors here all came from a woman aged 45-60 years with alopecia areata. Some clones in this sample may be carry-over from other donors' samples.

This clonotype was seen a few times. The chain couples TRBV6-5 to TRBJ2-3; TRBD2 matches 11 bases. From germline, CDR1 is MNHEY and CDR2 SVGAGI. CDR3 length: 13 amino acids. With V trimmed by 6 bases and J by 6 bases, 2 bases remained unmatched. The CDR3 reads CASRTSGSDTQYF. In DNA form, the CDR3 reads TGTGCCAGCAGAACTAGCGGGAGCGATACGCAGTATTTT.

This clonotype was counted only a few times. This chain connects TRBV12-3 or TRBV12-4 to TRBJ2-5, with 8 bases aligning to TRBD2. Unmatched junction bases numbered 11, after V lost 3 bases and J lost 5 bases. This CDR3 has 16 residues. The CDR3 loop is CASSFFIGGAFETQYF. The CDR3 DNA sequence: TGTGCCAGCAGTTTTTTTATCGGGGGGGCATTCGAGACCCAGTACTTC.

This clonotype was recorded a few times. The genes are TRBV6-1 and TRBJ2-4, with 7 nucleotides matching TRBD1. From germline, CDR1 is MNHNS and CDR2 SASEGT. The CDR3 length is 16 residues. The V gene end was trimmed by 6 bases and the J gene end by 6 bases; junction bases not matched to a gene: 14. The CDR3 here is CASSALTRQGRNIQYF. The DNA of the CDR3 is TGTGCCAGCAGCGCTCTGACCCGACAGGGAAGAAACATTCAGTACTTC.

Many counts were recorded for this clonotype. V and J are TRBV10-3 and TRBJ2-7; weak D call: TRBD1 (6 bases). Germline V gene lookup returns CDR1 ENHRY and CDR2 SYGVKD. CDR3 size: 13 residues. The V and J ends lost 7 bases and 6 bases respectively, with 16 bases between them. The CDR3 region has the DNA TGTGCCATCACGGAGACAGGAACCGGCGAGCAGTACTTC. Translation gives CAITETGTGEQYF.

This clonotype occurred many times. CDR3 sequence: CASSTLATDTQYF. The DNA of the CDR3 is TGTGCCAGCAGCACACTAGCGACAGATACGCAGTATTTT. This chain joins TRBV12-3 or TRBV12-4 and TRBJ2-3; TRBD2 aligns across 7 bases. J gave up 3 bases and V 6 bases, and 3 bases lay outside the gene matches. The CDR3 has 13 amino acids.